This TCR beta chain was obtained from a study of long-term antiretroviral therapy in people with HIV. Study observations and caveats: HIV repertoires had narrower CDR3 length ranges than controls.

Survey-level immunoSEQ v3.0 assays were run. Measured with immunoSEQ multiplex PCR; TCRdb has only the in-frame clones, and not every one. The data contain about 21,000 clones, approximately 80% of them singletons. Germline V CDR1 and CDR2: MNHEY, SMNVEV (reference sequence). Losses at the gene ends were 8 bases for V and 3 bases for J; bases not matched to a gene: 7. The CDR3 spans 14 residues. This clone was detected only once. As yet, its antigen is unknown. This specimen consisted of unsorted PBMCs, obtained 0.5 years after starting antiretroviral therapy. This receptor was taken from a man between 18 and 29 years old with HIV. This chain joins TRBV27 and TRBJ2-7; 10 positions match TRBD1. This CDR3 is CASGDRDRGYEQYF. The CDR3 DNA follows: TGTGCCAGCGGAGACCGGGACAGGGGCTACGAGCAGTACTTC.